The 23 T cell receptor beta chains given below trace back to one sample, sequenced in a study of neoadjuvant nivolumab and ipilimumab in lung cancer. Assay used: immunoSEQ multiplex PCR; TCRdb lists only in-frame clones, some missing. The repertoire includes some 29,000 clones, about 83% of them detected once, and just over 5% sits in the top ten. The sample in question was tumor tissue, obtained after neoadjuvant nivolumab, alone or with ipilimumab, at or shortly before surgery. The receptors here all came from an adult with non-small cell lung cancer.

The J gene is TRBJ2-1, the V gene TRBV5-1; 13 nucleotides match TRBD2. V lost 4 bases to trimming and J lost 9 bases; unmatched junction nucleotides: 7. Germline loops: CDR1 SGHRS, CDR2 YFSETQ. This CDR3 spans 15 amino acids. The CDR3 nucleotides read TGCGCCAGCAGCCCATTACTAGCGGGGGGGGTTGAGCAGTTCTTC. It specifies CASSPLLAGGVEQFF.

The chain recombines TRBV20-1 with TRBJ1-1, with D unclear. Germline V gene lookup returns CDR1 DFQATT and CDR2 SNEGSKA (reference sequence). Trimming left V 5 bases short and J 3 bases short, with 7 bases between. The CDR3 consists of 11 residues. The CDR3 loop reads CSAWTDTEAFF. The CDR3 nucleotides read TGCAGTGCTTGGACGGACACTGAAGCTTTCTTT.

The V gene is TRBV15, the J gene TRBJ1-2, with D unresolved. The germline V and J ends were trimmed by 5 bases and 5 bases, with 15 bases remaining between them. CDR3 length equals 14 residues. The germline gives CDR1 LNHNV, CDR2 YYDKDF (reference sequence). CDR3 coding DNA: TGTGCCACCAGCGCGGACCGAGGACCATATGGCTACACCTTC. Amino acid sequence: CATSADRGPYGYTF.

The chain is built from TRBV29-1 and TRBJ2-3; D may be TRBD1 or TRBD2 (5 bases each). CDR3 length equals 16 residues. In germline, CDR1 is SQVTM, CDR2 ANQGSEA. V dropped 5 bases and J dropped 0 bases, with 18 bases sitting between them. CDR3 in amino acids: CSVRGVPKTSTDTQYF. For the CDR3, the DNA is TGCAGCGTTCGGGGCGTACCAAAAACTAGCACAGATACGCAGTATTTT.

The CDR3 coding sequence is TGTGCCTGGAGTCGTCAGGACGAGGGCTACACCTTC. Its protein is CAWSRQDEGYTF. The chain couples TRBV30 to TRBJ1-2; D gene unclear. The CDR3 is made up of 12 amino acids. Deletions cut 2 bases from V and 8 bases from J, with 12 bases between. The germline CDR1 and CDR2 sequences are GTSNPN and SVGIG (reference sequence).

V usage is TRBV18 and J usage is TRBJ2-1; 7 nucleotides match TRBD2. Trimming cost V 3 bases and J 4 bases; bases outside gene matches: 9. Germline V gene sequence: CDR1 KGHSH, CDR2 LQKENI. This CDR3 spans 16 amino acids. The CDR3 region is CASSPFLAEHYNEQFF. The CDR3 DNA sequence: TGTGCCAGCTCACCCTTCCTAGCGGAACATTACAATGAGCAGTTCTTC.

The chain is built from TRBV2 and TRBJ1-5; 8 bases align to TRBD1. The V gene's germline CDR1 is SNHLY and CDR2 FYNNEI. This CDR3 region has 13 residues. Trimming removed 4 bases from V and 6 bases from J; junction bases left unmatched: 2. CDR3 sequence reads: CASSGQGFQPQHF. In DNA form, the CDR3 reads TGTGCCAGCAGTGGACAGGGGTTTCAGCCCCAGCATTTT.

The chain combines TRBV5-4 with TRBJ1-2; TRBD1 matches at 7 bases. Looked up from germline, CDR1 is SGHNT and CDR2 is YYREEE (reference sequence). The CDR3 length is 15 residues. Germline trimming cut 0 bases from V and 4 bases from J; bases unmatched to any gene: 6. CDR3 in amino acids: CASSLDPEGAYGYTF. In DNA, the CDR3 is TGTGCCAGCAGCTTGGACCCCGAGGGGGCCTATGGCTACACCTTC. The complete variable domain, with remaining parts taken from reference TRBV5-4 and TRBJ1-2, reads ETGVTQSPTHLIKTRGQQVTLRCSSQSGHNTVSWYQQALGQGPQFIFQYYREEENGRGNFPPRFSGLQFPNYSSELNVNALELDDSALYLCASSLDPEGAYGYTFGSGTRLTVV.

The CDR3 DNA follows: TGCGCCAGCAGCTTGGAGTGGCGGAACACTGAAGCTTTCTTT. As protein: CASSLEWRNTEAFF. The genes are TRBV5-1 and TRBJ1-1, with no clear D. The germline V and J ends were trimmed by 0 bases and 1 base, with 7 bases remaining between them. CDR3 length: 14 amino acids. Germline CDR1 reads SGHRS; CDR2 reads YFSETQ.

Only a few counts were recorded for this clone. The rearrangement uses TRBV2 and TRBJ2-5; no firm D call. Germline CDR1 reads SNHLY; CDR2 reads FYNNEI. V gave up 4 bases and J gave up 4 bases, with 16 bases separating them. The CDR3 extends over 15 amino acids. CDR3 in amino acids: CASSGAGVRGETQYF. CDR3 sequence (DNA): TGTGCCAGCAGTGGGGCAGGCGTCCGTGGAGAGACCCAGTACTTC.

The chain joins TRBV6-1 to TRBJ1-6, with D maybe TRBD1 (6 bases). V lost 1 base and J lost 7, with 8 bases in between. There are 14 residues in the CDR3. Germline CDR1 and CDR2: MNHNS and SASEGT. CDR3 coding DNA: TGTGCCAGCAGTGAAGGACAGGAAAATTCACCCCTCCACTTT. This gives the protein CASSEGQENSPLHF.

CDR3 residues: CSVEKGNIQYF. CDR3 nucleotides: TGCAGCGTTGAAAAGGGAAACATTCAGTACTTC. The chain carries TRBV29-1 and TRBJ2-4; unclear D gene. V shed 2 bases and J shed 6 bases, with 5 bases lying between them. The CDR3 extends over 11 amino acids. Germline CDR1 SQVTM, CDR2 ANQGSEA.

The J gene is TRBJ2-1, the V gene TRBV20-1; maybe TRBD2 (6 bases). V lost 3 bases and J lost 11, with 8 bases in between. The V gene's germline CDR1 is DFQATT and CDR2 SNEGSKA (reference sequence). This CDR3 is 10 amino acids long. CDR3 sequence (DNA): TGCAGTGCTAGGGGGGGACAGCAGTTCTTC. This translates into CSARGGQQFF.

The V gene is TRBV2, the J gene TRBJ1-3, with D uncertain. V was cut by 3 bases and J by 2 bases, with 11 bases left in between. The germline V gene has CDR1 SNHLY and CDR2 FYNNEI. The CDR3 extends over 15 amino acids. The DNA of the CDR3 is TGTGCCAGCAGTGAGCGGGTGATAGCTGGAAACACCATATATTTT. It encodes CASSERVIAGNTIYF.

This clone appeared once. The chain couples TRBV10-1 to TRBJ1-2; weak D call: TRBD1 (6 bases). CDR1 WNHNN and CDR2 SYGVQD come from the germline V gene (reference sequence). CDR3 size: 14 residues. Trimming stripped 3 bases from V and 7 bases from J, with 15 bases between. CDR3 in amino acids: CASSDTRDTSGYTF. The CDR3 region has the DNA TGCGCCAGCAGTGACACAAGGGACACTTCTGGCTACACCTTC.

The chain recombines TRBV5-4 with TRBJ2-3; maybe TRBD2 (5 bases). The length of the CDR3 is 16 residues. Trimming removed 0 bases from V and 4 bases from J, with 15 bases in between. CDR1 and CDR2 (germline): SGHNT, YYREEE (reference sequence). The CDR3 DNA sequence: TGTGCCAGCAGCTTGGTCGGACGGGGAGCCTCAGATACGCAGTATTTT. This encodes CASSLVGRGASDTQYF.

The rearrangement uses TRBV10-3 and TRBJ2-7; 7 nucleotides align to TRBD2. Unmatched junction bases numbered 6, after V lost 4 bases and J lost 0 bases. The length of the CDR3 is 15 residues. CDR1 and CDR2 (germline): ENHRY, SYGVKD. The CDR3 DNA reads as TGTGCCATCAGTGGGGGGGGAGGAGTCTCCTACGAGCAGTACTTC. This encodes CAISGGGGVSYEQYF.

The gene calls are TRBV6-1 and TRBJ1-1, with D unresolved. Trimming took off 6 bases at V and 8 bases at J, with 13 bases between the two ends. The CDR3 consists of 12 residues. Germline assignment: CDR1 MNHNS and CDR2 SASEGT. For the CDR3, the DNA is TGTGCCAGCAGGCCGGACCTCACGGAAGCTTTCTTT. Amino acids: CASRPDLTEAFF.

The CDR3 reads CASSRQQETQYF. DNA of the CDR3: TGTGCCAGCTCACGACAACAAGAGACCCAGTACTTC. The V and J genes are TRBV18 and TRBJ2-5, with no clear D. Germline V gives CDR1 KGHSH, CDR2 LQKENI. Trimming removed 4 bases at V and 2 bases at J, with 5 bases between. The CDR3 extends over 12 amino acids.

This rearrangement joins TRBV11-2 to TRBJ2-3; a possible D gene is TRBD1 (7 bases). Germline loops: CDR1 SGHAT, CDR2 FQNNGV. The CDR3 consists of 18 residues. V lost 6 bases to trimming and J lost 3 bases, with 25 bases between them. The CDR3, as DNA: TGTGCCAGCAGGGCAGGGGGTCCCCGGAGTAGCGGAACAGATACGCAGTATTTT. Protein: CASRAGGPRSSGTDTQYF.

The rearrangement uses TRBV30 and TRBJ2-2; D ambiguous. Germline V gives CDR1 GTSNPN, CDR2 SVGIG (reference sequence). This CDR3 contains 12 residues. The V end was cut by 3 bases, the J end by 11 bases, with 13 bases between. Here the CDR3 reads CAWRKGILELFF. CDR3 sequence (DNA): TGTGCCTGGAGAAAGGGCATCCTTGAGCTGTTTTTT.

The V and J genes are TRBV6-1 and TRBJ1-4; D perhaps matches TRBD1 (5 bases). The CDR3 length is 14 residues. Germline V gene sequence: CDR1 MNHNS, CDR2 SASEGT. V was pared by 5 bases and J by 5 bases, with 12 bases between. The DNA for the CDR3 is TGTGCCAGCAGTATCGACAGAACGAATGAAAAACTGTTTTTT. This sequence encodes CASSIDRTNEKLFF.

This clone came up once. The gene calls are TRBV9 and TRBJ2-7; D gene ambiguous. CDR3 length equals 14 residues. Trimming shortened V by 1 base and J by 0 bases, and 8 bases separated the two germline ends. Germline V gene sequence: CDR1 SGDLS, CDR2 YYNGEE. CDR3 nucleotide sequence: TGTGCCAGCAGCGTACGGGCTAGCTCCTACGAGCAGTACTTC. This gives the protein CASSVRASSYEQYF.